The 3 T cell receptor beta chains reported below all come from one sample, sequenced in a study of cytomegalovirus exposure and HLA in healthy donors. The PCR was carried out with 60 Vbeta primers and 13 Jbeta primers. Libraries were prepared by immunoSEQ multiplex PCR; TCRdb keeps only in-frame clonotypes and omits some of them. The profile shows approximately 170,000 clones, around 76% of them singletons. The sequenced sample consisted of PBMCs. Receptor source: a man aged 35-49 years in good health and CMV-seronegative.

The genes are TRBV18 and TRBJ2-7; a weak D match, TRBD1 (5 bases). V was clipped by 1 base and J by 6 bases, with 10 bases between them. Germline V gene sequence: CDR1 KGHSH, CDR2 LQKENI. The CDR3 extends over 13 amino acids. The CDR3 DNA reads TGTGCCAGCTCACCACTCAGGGAAAGCGAGCAGTACGTC. It encodes CASSPLRESEQYV.

The V gene is TRBV28, the J gene TRBJ2-5; the match to TRBD1 covers 10 bases. V lost 5 bases, J lost 4 bases, and 7 bases stayed unmatched. Germline V gene data show CDR1 as MDHEN and CDR2 as SYDVKM. The CDR3 runs 15 residues. The CDR3 DNA is TGTGCCAGCAGTATGACGACAGGGGGCGTAGAGACCCAGTACTTC. Translated: CASSMTTGGVETQYF. The whole variable domain, remainder taken from reference TRBV28 and TRBJ2-5, is DVKVTQSSRYLVKRTGEKVFLECVQDMDHENMFWYRQDPGLGLRLIYFSYDVKMKEKGDIPEGYSVSREKKERFSLILESASTNQTSMYLCASSMTTGGVETQYFGPGTRLLVL.

The chain combines TRBV6-5 with TRBJ2-1; D call uncertain. Trimming removed 6 bases at V and 2 bases at J, with 14 bases between. The germline V gene has CDR1 MNHEY and CDR2 SVGAGI. The CDR3 has 15 amino acids. As DNA, the CDR3 is TGTGCCAGCAGAGAGACGGCCCAGGCCTACAATGAGCAGTTCTTC. As protein: CASRETAQAYNEQFF.